This entry describes one T cell receptor beta chain. What it recognizes is unknown. The entry originates in a study of post-analysis software for immune sequencing data. Study results and limitations: Five or six TRBV segments, TRBV5-6, TRBV5-1 and TRBV20-1 among them, were found more frequent in patients than controls.

Unique molecular identifiers tagged the TCR beta cDNA libraries. Each batch of roughly 0.9 to 11 million T cells produced some 450,000 cDNA molecules. TCRdb re-called the PCR reads through MiXCR, storing one row per CDR3 protein. The repertoire includes 150,000 to 200,000 distinct CDR3 sequences, over 25% of them detected once, and over 1.2% sits in the top ten. CDR1 SGHRS and CDR2 YFSETQ come from the germline V gene. CDR3 length equals 16 residues. With 0 bases clipped from V and 7 bases from J, the junction kept 10 bases outside the gene matches. Sequencing input: blood. This chain uses TRBV5-1 with TRBJ2-1, with 7 bases aligning to TRBD2. This TCR was sampled from a girl aged 10-17 years with multiple sclerosis. The CDR3 is CASSLASSGAGNEQFF. In DNA, the CDR3 is TGCGCCAGCAGCTTGGCGTCTAGCGGAGCCGGGAATGAGCAGTTCTTC.